Listed below are T cell receptor beta chains from one sample, sequenced in a study of Ad26.COV2.S vaccination and SARS-CoV-2 variants. Some clones are missing from TCRdb's copy, which holds only in-frame ones; the method was immunoSEQ multiplex PCR. Found here are 350,000 to 400,000 clones, about 89% of them singletons; the top ten hold 1.9%. This sample comprised peripheral blood, obtained in a trial of Ad26.COV2.S vaccine versus placebo. These receptors originate from a person between 18 and 65 years old who received the Ad26.COV2.S COVID-19 vaccine or a placebo. Each CDR3 is given with its conserved first and last residue. Each record gives: J gene, V gene, CDR3 protein.

J gene: TRBJ2-3; V gene: TRBV10-3; CDR3 protein: CAISDPGLAGVDTQYF
J gene: TRBJ1-6; V gene: TRBV6-5; CDR3 protein: CASSYRGAQGSPLHF
J gene: TRBJ1-1; V gene: TRBV5-1; CDR3 protein: CASSSGQVNTEAFF
J gene: TRBJ2-7; V gene: TRBV9; CDR3 protein: CASSVGSSSYEQYF
J gene: TRBJ1-1; V gene: TRBV27; CDR3 protein: CASTAGRVEAFF
J gene: TRBJ1-4; V gene: TRBV5-4; CDR3 protein: CASSEGTDEKLFF
J gene: TRBJ2-1; V gene: TRBV6-1; CDR3 protein: CASSETSGRAWALRNEQFF
J gene: TRBJ2-3; V gene: TRBV5-1; CDR3 protein: CASSLGGRITDTQYF
J gene: TRBJ2-7; V gene: TRBV5-1; CDR3 protein: CASSFSGRAYEQYF
J gene: TRBJ2-3; V gene: TRBV6-1; CDR3 protein: CASSERGHTDTQYF
J gene: TRBJ1-1; V gene: TRBV2; CDR3 protein: CASTFPGPADTEAFF
J gene: TRBJ1-4; V gene: TRBV29-1; CDR3 protein: CSVGDNPREKLFF
J gene: TRBJ2-2; V gene: TRBV11-3; CDR3 protein: CASGGITGELFF
J gene: TRBJ2-2; V gene: TRBV7-9; CDR3 protein: CASSSLDTGELFF
J gene: TRBJ2-3; V gene: TRBV6-5; CDR3 protein: CASSYQPGGTQYF
J gene: TRBJ2-2; V gene: TRBV7-9; CDR3 protein: CASSLVVAGVNAGELFF
J gene: TRBJ2-3; V gene: TRBV29-1; CDR3 protein: CSARPVVTDTQYF
J gene: TRBJ1-2; V gene: TRBV7-8; CDR3 protein: CASSLAIRSNYGYTF
J gene: TRBJ1-4; V gene: TRBV28; CDR3 protein: CASSSWGRINEKLFF
J gene: TRBJ2-5; V gene: TRBV7-6; CDR3 protein: CASSASSGIFRETQYF